This T cell receptor (beta chain) was retrieved from a study of cytomegalovirus exposure and HLA in healthy donors. V was cut by 3 bases and J by 6 bases, with 14 bases left in between. Germline-derived CDR1 and CDR2 are LNHDA and SQIVND (reference sequence). The CDR3 is 14 residues long. Notes on the study in general: A previous analysis found most TCR beta V segments productive roughly 90% or roughly 30% of the time. In presence/absence analyses, roughly uniform sequencing depth across donors was assumed.

Vbeta (60) and Jbeta (13) primers were used in the PCR. Generated by immunoSEQ multiplex PCR, the TCRdb table keeps only in-frame clones and is missing some. This sample carries about 120,000 clones, around 80% of them seen once, and the ten largest clones take around 1.6%. Remarks on this clone: Its antigen remains unknown.

The sample was PBMCs. The V and J genes are TRBV19 and TRBJ1-1; D unclear. The TCR originated in a woman aged 18-35 years in good health and CMV-seronegative. CDR3 sequence: CASSMNFAGAEAFF. CDR3 nucleotides: TGTGCCAGTAGTATGAATTTCGCAGGTGCTGAAGCTTTCTTT.